The rows below give T cell receptor beta chains drawn from one sample of a study of cytomegalovirus exposure and HLA in healthy donors. Measured with immunoSEQ multiplex PCR; TCRdb has only the in-frame clones, and not every one. This repertoire shows 150,000 to 200,000 clones, about 85% found once; its top ten account for approximately 1.2%. Sample: PBMCs. Receptors were obtained from a man between 50 and 59 years old in good health and CMV-seropositive. Each CDR3 is given with its conserved first and last residue. The D gene is left open where the match is weak. The size entry is marked missing in some rows and otherwise reads once, few, many or a size class.

V	D	J	size	DNA	CDR3
TRBV5-1	TRBD1	TRBJ1-5	-	TGCGCCAGCAGCCTTACAGGGGATCAGCCCCAGCATTTT	CASSLTGDQPQHF
TRBV5-1	TRBD1	TRBJ1-2	-	TGCGCCAGCAGCACTAGGACAGGGGAAGTACGCTACACCTTC	CASSTRTGEVRYTF
TRBV19	-	TRBJ2-7	-	TGTGCCACTAACTACGAGCAGTACTTC	CATNYEQYF
TRBV5-1	-	TRBJ2-7	-	TGCGCCAGCAGCCAACAGGGGGGGTTCTACGAGCAGTACTTC	CASSQQGGFYEQYF
TRBV29-1	TRBD1	TRBJ1-1	-	TGCAGCGTTAGGGGACAGCCGAACACTGAAGCTTTCTTT	CSVRGQPNTEAFF
TRBV7-8	TRBD1	TRBJ2-3	-	TGTGCCAGCAGCTTAGGAGGGGACAGTAATTTT	CASSLGGDSNF
TRBV6-1	TRBD1	TRBJ2-5	few	TGTGCCAGCAGTGAGGGGGACAGAAATCAAGAGACCCAGTACTTC	CASSEGDRNQETQYF
TRBV28	TRBD1	TRBJ1-2	-	TGTGCCAGCAGCCCGGGACAGGGCGGGTATGGCTACACCTTC	CASSPGQGGYGYTF
TRBV19	-	TRBJ1-1	-	TGTGCCAGTAGGGGGGACTCTCTGCTCACTGAAGCTTTCTTT	CASRGDSLLTEAFF
TRBV6-5	TRBD2	TRBJ2-3	-	TGTGCCAGCAGCAAACAGGCTAGCGGAGATACGCAGTATTTT	CASSKQASGDTQYF
TRBV19	-	TRBJ1-5	-	TGTGCCAGTAATAGAGCAAGTCAGCCCCAGCATTTT	CASNRASQPQHF
TRBV14	-	TRBJ2-1	-	TGTGCCAGCAGCCCGAGGGGGACAATCGATGAGCAGTTCTTC	CASSPRGTIDEQFF
TRBV4-1	TRBD1	TRBJ2-5	-	TGCGCCAGCAGCCAAGGGACAGGGGGCACCCTCCAAGAGACCCAGTACTTC	CASSQGTGGTLQETQYF
TRBV19	-	TRBJ1-1	few	TGTGCCAGTAACATCAGAAACAGGAACACTGAAGCTTTCTTT	CASNIRNRNTEAFF
TRBV11-2	-	TRBJ2-5	once	TGTGCCAGCAGCTTAATGCCGACACACGACCAAGAGACCCAGTACTTC	CASSLMPTHDQETQYF
TRBV11-3	TRBD1	TRBJ2-7	few	TGTGCCAGCAGCCCCGACAGGGTCGAGCAGTACTTC	CASSPDRVEQYF
TRBV6-1	-	TRBJ1-1	-	TGTGCCAGCAGTGTTCTTCGTAACACTGAAGCTTTCTTT	CASSVLRNTEAFF
TRBV5-4	TRBD2	TRBJ2-3	-	TGTGCCAGCAGCACCCGACTAGCGGGGGGGCTCACAGATACGCAGTATTTT	CASSTRLAGGLTDTQYF
TRBV5-1	TRBD2	TRBJ2-7	few	TGCGCCAGCAGAGATAGCGGGAGCTCCTACGAGCAGTACTTC	CASRDSGSSYEQYF
TRBV5-4	-	TRBJ1-1	-	TGTGCCAGCAGAGCGGACAGTCCGGGAAACACTGAAGCTTTCTTT	CASRADSPGNTEAFF
TRBV25-1	TRBD1	TRBJ1-1	few	TGTGCCAGCAGTGAATCCCCCAGGGGGCGAGGTGCTTTCTTT	CASSESPRGRGAFF
TRBV25-1	-	TRBJ2-1	-	TGTGCCAGCAGTAGATCGAGGAGCTCCTACAATGAGCAGTTCTTC	CASSRSRSSYNEQFF
TRBV11-2	-	TRBJ1-3	-	TGTGCCAGCAGTATTGGACAGGGAAACACCATATATTTT	CASSIGQGNTIYF
TRBV5-1	TRBD2	TRBJ2-5	-	TGCGCCAGCAGCTTGATCCCTAGCGGGGGCGAGACCCAGTACTTC	CASSLIPSGGETQYF
TRBV15	TRBD1	TRBJ2-7	-	TGTGCCACCAGCGCCGGGACAGGGGTAATCGAGCAGTACTTC	CATSAGTGVIEQYF
TRBV28	TRBD2	TRBJ2-3	few	TGTGCCAGCAGTGCCGGGACTAGCGGGGGTACGCAGTATTTT	CASSAGTSGGTQYF
TRBV11-1	TRBD1	TRBJ2-1	-	TGTGCCAGCAGTCCAAACAGGGGTAATGAGCAGTTCTTC	CASSPNRGNEQFF
TRBV7-2	-	TRBJ2-7	-	TGTGCCAGCAGCTTACAGGGCTACGAGCAGTACTTC	CASSLQGYEQYF
TRBV9	-	TRBJ1-1	few	TGTGCCAGCAGCGTAGGTATAGACACTGAAGCTTTCTTT	CASSVGIDTEAFF
TRBV12-2	-	TRBJ1-1	few	TGTGCAAGTCGCTTAGCGATACGGACAGGGAAGACTGAAGCTTTCTTT	CASRLAIRTGKTEAFF
TRBV6-4	-	TRBJ2-7	-	TGTGCCAGCACTTTAGACGGGACAACCTACGAGCAGTACTTC	CASTLDGTTYEQYF
TRBV29-1	TRBD1	TRBJ1-2	-	TGCAGCGTTGGGGGACAGGGCGCCCCGGACACCTTC	CSVGGQGAPDTF
TRBV6-1	-	TRBJ1-2	once	TGTGCCAGCAGTGAACGTAGACAGTCCTATGGCTACACCTTC	CASSERRQSYGYTF
TRBV25-1	TRBD1	TRBJ1-1	few	TGTGCCAGCAGTGAAGGGACAGGGCATGAAGCTTTCTTT	CASSEGTGHEAFF
TRBV19	TRBD1	TRBJ2-2	-	TGTGCCAGTAGCCTGGACAGGGTGGTCGGGGAGCTGTTTTTT	CASSLDRVVGELFF
TRBV5-4	-	TRBJ2-7	-	TGTGCCAGCAGCTTGGGGGCAGGGGACGCCTACGAGCAGTACTTC	CASSLGAGDAYEQYF
TRBV28	-	TRBJ2-7	-	TGTGCCAGCAGTTCCGAGGGCCCTAGCTCCTACGAGCAGTACTTC	CASSSEGPSSYEQYF
TRBV7-2	-	TRBJ2-7	-	TGTGCCAGCAGCTTCCGGGAGATAGCGGTATACGAGCAGTACTTC	CASSFREIAVYEQYF
TRBV7-9	TRBD2	TRBJ2-3	once	TGTGCCAGCAGCCCTCACCTGACTAGCGGGGGGACAGATACGCAGTATTTT	CASSPHLTSGGTDTQYF
TRBV5-5	-	TRBJ1-5	-	TGTGCCAGCAGCTTAGGAGGGGAGATCAATCAGCCCCAGCATTTT	CASSLGGEINQPQHF
TRBV6-1	TRBD1	TRBJ1-1	-	TGTGCCAGCAGTGCGGACAGGGGGGACACTGAAGCTTTCTTT	CASSADRGDTEAFF
TRBV6-4	TRBD1	TRBJ2-3	-	TGTGCCAGCAGTGGGACAGGGGGCGCAGATACGCAGTATTTT	CASSGTGGADTQYF
TRBV10-3	-	TRBJ1-5	-	TGTGCCATCAGTGAGCCCGGTAATCAGCCCCAGCATTTT	CAISEPGNQPQHF
TRBV9	TRBD1	TRBJ1-6	-	TGTGCCAGCAGCGTATTACCGACAGGGCGCGCACCCCTCCACTTT	CASSVLPTGRAPLHF
TRBV9	TRBD1	TRBJ2-1	-	TGTGCCAGCAGCGTAGTTTGGGACAGGTCCAGGAATGAGCAGTTCTTC	CASSVVWDRSRNEQFF
TRBV6-6	TRBD1	TRBJ1-2	few	TGTGCCAGCAGTTATCCGAAACAGGGGGCGGATGGCTACACCTTC	CASSYPKQGADGYTF
TRBV2	-	TRBJ1-5	-	TGTGCCAGCAGTGAAGCCGGAGGGGCGGGTCAGCCCCAGCATTTT	CASSEAGGAGQPQHF
TRBV6-5	TRBD1	TRBJ1-2	-	TGTGCCAGCAGTTTCAGATCAGGGGGCCGGTATGGCTACACCTTC	CASSFRSGGRYGYTF
TRBV5-1	TRBD1	TRBJ1-1	-	TGCGCCAGCAGTTTAGGACAGGGGAAGAACACTGAAGCTTTCTTT	CASSLGQGKNTEAFF